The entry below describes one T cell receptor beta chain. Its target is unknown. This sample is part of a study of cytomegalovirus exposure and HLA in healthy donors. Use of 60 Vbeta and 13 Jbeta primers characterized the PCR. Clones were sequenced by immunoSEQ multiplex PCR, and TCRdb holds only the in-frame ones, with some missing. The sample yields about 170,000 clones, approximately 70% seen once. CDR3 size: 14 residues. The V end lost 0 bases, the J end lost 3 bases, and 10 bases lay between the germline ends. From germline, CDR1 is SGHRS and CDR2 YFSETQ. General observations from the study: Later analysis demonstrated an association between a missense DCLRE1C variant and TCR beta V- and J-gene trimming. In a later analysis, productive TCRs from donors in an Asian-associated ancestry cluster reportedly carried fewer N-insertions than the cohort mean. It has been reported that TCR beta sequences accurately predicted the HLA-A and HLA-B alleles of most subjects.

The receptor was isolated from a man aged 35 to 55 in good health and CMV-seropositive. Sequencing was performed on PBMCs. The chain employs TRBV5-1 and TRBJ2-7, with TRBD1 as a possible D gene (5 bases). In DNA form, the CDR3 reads TGCGCCAGCAGCTTGGAGGGGAAAAACTACGAGCAGTACTTC. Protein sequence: CASSLEGKNYEQYF.